This T cell receptor (beta chain) is drawn from a study of blood T cells in healthy people across ages. A second about 7 to 12 cycle PCR used barcoded and J-beta primers. MiXCR, applied by TCRdb to the 5' RACE reads, yields one record per CDR3 protein. The sample lists about a million distinct CDR3 sequences, roughly two fifths occurring once. With 6 bases clipped from V and 10 bases from J, the junction kept 23 bases outside the gene matches. This CDR3 contains 18 residues. CDR1 is SEHNR, CDR2 FQNEAQ, per germline (reference sequence). The sample comprised blood. The origin of this receptor is a man between 18 and 35 years old in good health. The chain is built from TRBV7-9 and TRBJ2-1, with TRBD1 matching 8 bases. The CDR3 spells CASRPYTIKTGEIYEQFF. CDR3 nucleotides: TGTGCCAGCAGACCCTATACCATCAAGACAGGGGAAATCTACGAGCAGTTCTTC.